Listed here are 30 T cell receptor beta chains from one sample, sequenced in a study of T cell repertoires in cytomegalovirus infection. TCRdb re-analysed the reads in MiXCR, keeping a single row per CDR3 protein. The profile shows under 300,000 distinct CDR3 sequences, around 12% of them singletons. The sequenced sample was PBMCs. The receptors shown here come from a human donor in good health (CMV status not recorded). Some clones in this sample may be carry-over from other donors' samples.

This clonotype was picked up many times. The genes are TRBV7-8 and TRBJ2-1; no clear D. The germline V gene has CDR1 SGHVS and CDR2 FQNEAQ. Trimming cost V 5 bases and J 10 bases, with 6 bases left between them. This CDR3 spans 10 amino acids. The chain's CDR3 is CASSQEEQFF. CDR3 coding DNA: TGTGCCAGCAGCCAAGAGGAGCAGTTCTTC. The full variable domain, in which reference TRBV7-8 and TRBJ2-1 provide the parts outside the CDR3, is GAGVSQSPRYKVAKRGQDVALRCDPISGHVSLFWYQQALGQGPEFLTYFQNEAQLDKSGLPSDRFFAERPEGSVSTLKIQRTQQEDSAVYLCASSQEEQFFGPGTRLTVL.

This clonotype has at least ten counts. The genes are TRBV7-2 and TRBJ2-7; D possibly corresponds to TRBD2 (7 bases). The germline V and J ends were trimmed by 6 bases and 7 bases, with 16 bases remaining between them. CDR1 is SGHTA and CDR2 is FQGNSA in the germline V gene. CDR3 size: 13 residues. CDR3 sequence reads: CASRLIGGGEQYF. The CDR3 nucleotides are TGTGCCAGCAGACTAATAGGGGGGGGTGAGCAGTACTTC.

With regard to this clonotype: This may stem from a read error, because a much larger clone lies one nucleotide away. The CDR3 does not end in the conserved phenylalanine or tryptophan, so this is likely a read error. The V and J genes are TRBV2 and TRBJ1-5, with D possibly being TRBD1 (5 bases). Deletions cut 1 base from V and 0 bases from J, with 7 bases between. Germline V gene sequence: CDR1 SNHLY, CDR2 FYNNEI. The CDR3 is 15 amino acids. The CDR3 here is CASSEEGDSNQPQHL. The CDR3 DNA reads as TGTGCCAGCAGTGAAGAAGGGGATAGCAATCAGCCCCAGCATTTG.

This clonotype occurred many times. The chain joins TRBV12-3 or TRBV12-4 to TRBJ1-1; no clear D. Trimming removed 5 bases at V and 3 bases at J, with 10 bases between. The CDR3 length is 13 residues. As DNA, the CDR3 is TGTGCCAGCAGTCTAGACCGATACACTGAAGCTTTCTTT. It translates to CASSLDRYTEAFF.

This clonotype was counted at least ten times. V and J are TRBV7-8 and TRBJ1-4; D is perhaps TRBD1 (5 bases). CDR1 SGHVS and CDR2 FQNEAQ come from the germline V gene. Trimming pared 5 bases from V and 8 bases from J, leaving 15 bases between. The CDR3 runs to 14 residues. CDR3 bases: TGTGCCAGCAGCCCCGGGGGGTCGGGGGAAAAACTGTTTTTT. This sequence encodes CASSPGGSGEKLFF.

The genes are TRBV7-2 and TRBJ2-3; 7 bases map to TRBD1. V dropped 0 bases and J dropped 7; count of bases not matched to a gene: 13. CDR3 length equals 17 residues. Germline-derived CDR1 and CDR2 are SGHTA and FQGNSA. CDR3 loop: CASSLAGGGGSAYTQYF. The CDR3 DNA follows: TGTGCCAGCAGCTTAGCAGGGGGCGGAGGTAGCGCGTATACGCAGTATTTT.

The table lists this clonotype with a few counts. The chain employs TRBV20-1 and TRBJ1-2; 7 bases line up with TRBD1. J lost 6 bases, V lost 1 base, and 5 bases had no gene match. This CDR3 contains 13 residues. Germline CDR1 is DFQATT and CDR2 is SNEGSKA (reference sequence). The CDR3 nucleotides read TGCAGTGCTAGAGTACAGGGGATCCATGGCTACACCTTC. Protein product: CSARVQGIHGYTF.

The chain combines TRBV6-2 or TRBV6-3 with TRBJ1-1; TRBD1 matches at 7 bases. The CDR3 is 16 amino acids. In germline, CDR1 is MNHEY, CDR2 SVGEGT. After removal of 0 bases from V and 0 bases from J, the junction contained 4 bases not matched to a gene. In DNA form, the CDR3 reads TGTGCCAGCAGTTACTCGGGACAGTACCTGAACACTGAAGCTTTCTTT. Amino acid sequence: CASSYSGQYLNTEAFF.

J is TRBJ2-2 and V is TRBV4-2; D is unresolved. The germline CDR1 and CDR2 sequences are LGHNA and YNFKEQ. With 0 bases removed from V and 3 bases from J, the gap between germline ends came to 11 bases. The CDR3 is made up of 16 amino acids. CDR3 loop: CASSQEIGSYTGELFF. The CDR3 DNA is TGTGCCAGCAGCCAAGAAATAGGATCATACACCGGGGAGCTGTTTTTT.

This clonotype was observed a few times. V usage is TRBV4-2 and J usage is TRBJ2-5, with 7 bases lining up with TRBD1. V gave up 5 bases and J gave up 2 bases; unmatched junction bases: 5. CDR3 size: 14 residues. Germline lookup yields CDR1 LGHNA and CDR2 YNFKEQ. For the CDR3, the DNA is TGTGCCAGCAGCTTCGACAGGGAACAAGAGACCCAGTACTTC. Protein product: CASSFDREQETQYF.

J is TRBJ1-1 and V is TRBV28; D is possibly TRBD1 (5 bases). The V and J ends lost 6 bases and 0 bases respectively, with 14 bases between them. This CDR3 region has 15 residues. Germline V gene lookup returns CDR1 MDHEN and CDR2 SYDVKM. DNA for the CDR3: TGTGCCAGCAGGGCCGGCGGGGGGGTGAACACTGAAGCTTTCTTT. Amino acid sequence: CASRAGGGVNTEAFF.

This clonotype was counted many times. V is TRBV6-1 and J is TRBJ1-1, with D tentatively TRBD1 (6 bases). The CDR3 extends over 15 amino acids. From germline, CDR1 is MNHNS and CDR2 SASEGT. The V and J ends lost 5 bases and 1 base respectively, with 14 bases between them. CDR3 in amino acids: CASSSSGTPNTEAFF. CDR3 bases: TGTGCCAGCAGTTCTTCCGGGACACCGAACACTGAAGCTTTCTTT.

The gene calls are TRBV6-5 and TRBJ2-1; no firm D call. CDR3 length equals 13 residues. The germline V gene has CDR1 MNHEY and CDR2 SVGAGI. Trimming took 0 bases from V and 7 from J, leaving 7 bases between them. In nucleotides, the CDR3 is TGTGCCAGCAGTTACTCGATTGGGAATGAGCAGTTCTTC. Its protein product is CASSYSIGNEQFF.

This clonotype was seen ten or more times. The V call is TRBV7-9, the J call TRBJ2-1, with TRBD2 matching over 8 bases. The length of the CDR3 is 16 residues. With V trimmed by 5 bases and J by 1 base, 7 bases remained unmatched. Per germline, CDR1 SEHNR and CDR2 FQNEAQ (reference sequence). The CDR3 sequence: CASSPAAGASYNEQFF. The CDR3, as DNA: TGTGCCAGCAGCCCTGCAGCGGGGGCTTCCTACAATGAGCAGTTCTTC.

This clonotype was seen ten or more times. The CDR3 here is CASSLEPRMNTEAFF. For the CDR3, the DNA is TGTGCCAGCAGCCTCGAGCCGCGGATGAACACTGAAGCTTTCTTT. V gene TRBV7-2 combines with J gene TRBJ1-1; D call uncertain. The CDR3 runs 15 residues. V was pared by 5 bases and J by 0 bases, with 13 bases between. CDR1 and CDR2 (germline): SGHTA, FQGNSA.

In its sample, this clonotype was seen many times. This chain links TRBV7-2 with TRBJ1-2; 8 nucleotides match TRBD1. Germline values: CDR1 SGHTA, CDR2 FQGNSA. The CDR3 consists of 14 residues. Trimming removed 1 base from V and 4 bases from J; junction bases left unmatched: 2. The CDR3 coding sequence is TGTGCCAGCAGCTTAGGGACAGGGACCTATGGCTACACCTTC. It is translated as CASSLGTGTYGYTF. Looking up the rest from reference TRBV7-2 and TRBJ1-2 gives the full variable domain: GAGVSQSPSNKVTEKGKDVELRCDPISGHTALYWYRQSLGQGLEFLIYFQGNSAPDKSGLPSDRFSAERTGGSVSTLTIQRTQQEDSAVYLCASSLGTGTYGYTFGSGTRLTVV.

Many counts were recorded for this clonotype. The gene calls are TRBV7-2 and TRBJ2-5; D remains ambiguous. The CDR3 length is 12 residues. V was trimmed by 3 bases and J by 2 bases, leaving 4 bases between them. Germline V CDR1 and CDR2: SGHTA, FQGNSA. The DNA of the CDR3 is TGTGCCAGCAGCTTTAATCAAGAGACCCAGTACTTC. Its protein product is CASSFNQETQYF.

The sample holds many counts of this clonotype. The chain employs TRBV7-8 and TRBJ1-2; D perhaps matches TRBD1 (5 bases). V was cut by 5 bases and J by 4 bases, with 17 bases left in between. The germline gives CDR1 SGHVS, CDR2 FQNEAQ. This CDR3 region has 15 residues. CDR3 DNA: TGTGCCAGCAGCCCAACCGGGGGGGGTACCTATGGCTACACCTTC. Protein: CASSPTGGGTYGYTF.

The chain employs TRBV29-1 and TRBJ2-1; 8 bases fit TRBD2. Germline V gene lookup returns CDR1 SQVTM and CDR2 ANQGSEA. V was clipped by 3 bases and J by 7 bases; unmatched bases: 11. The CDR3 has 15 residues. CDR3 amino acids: CSVDGGGRGLNEQFF. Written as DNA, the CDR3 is TGCAGCGTTGACGGGGGGGGGAGGGGCCTTAATGAGCAGTTCTTC.

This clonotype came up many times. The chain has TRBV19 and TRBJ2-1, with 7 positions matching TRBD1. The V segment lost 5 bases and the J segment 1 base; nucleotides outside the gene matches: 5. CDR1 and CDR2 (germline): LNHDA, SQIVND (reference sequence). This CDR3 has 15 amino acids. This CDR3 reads CASSFDRESYNEQFF. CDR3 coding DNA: TGTGCCAGTAGTTTTGACAGGGAATCCTACAATGAGCAGTTCTTC.

In nucleotides, the CDR3 is TGTGCCAGCAGACCCCGGTCTAGCGGGAGGTCCAATGAGCAGTTCTTC. It is translated as CASRPRSSGRSNEQFF. The gene calls are TRBV6-2 or TRBV6-3 and TRBJ2-1; 11 nucleotides agree with TRBD2. This CDR3 has 16 amino acids. V shed 6 bases and J 6 bases; nucleotides not matched to a gene: 10. Germline V lookup: CDR1 MNHEY, CDR2 SVGEGT.

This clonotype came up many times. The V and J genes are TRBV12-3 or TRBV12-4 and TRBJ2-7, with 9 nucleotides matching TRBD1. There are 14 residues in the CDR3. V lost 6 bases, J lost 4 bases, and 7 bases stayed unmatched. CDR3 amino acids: CASRNPGQGYEQYF. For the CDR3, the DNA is TGTGCCAGCAGAAATCCGGGACAGGGTTACGAGCAGTACTTC.

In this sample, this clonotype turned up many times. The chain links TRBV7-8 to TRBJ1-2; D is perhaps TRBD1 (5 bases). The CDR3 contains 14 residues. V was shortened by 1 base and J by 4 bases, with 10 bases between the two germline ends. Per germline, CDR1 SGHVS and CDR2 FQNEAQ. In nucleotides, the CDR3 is TGTGCCAGCAGCTTAGGGGCGGGGGTCTATGGCTACACCTTC. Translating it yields CASSLGAGVYGYTF.

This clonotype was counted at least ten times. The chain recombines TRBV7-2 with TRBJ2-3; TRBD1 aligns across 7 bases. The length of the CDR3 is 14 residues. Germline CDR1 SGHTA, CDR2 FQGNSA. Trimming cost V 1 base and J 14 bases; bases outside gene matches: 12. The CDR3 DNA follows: TGTGCCAGCAGCTTAGGACAGGGAGACACCCCTGGGTATTTT. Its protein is CASSLGQGDTPGYF. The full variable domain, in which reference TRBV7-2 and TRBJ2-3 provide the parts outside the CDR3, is GAGVSQSPSNKVTEKGKDVELRCDPISGHTALYWYRQSLGQGLEFLIYFQGNSAPDKSGLPSDRFSAERTGGSVSTLTIQRTQQEDSAVYLCASSLGQGDTPGYFGPGTRLTVL.

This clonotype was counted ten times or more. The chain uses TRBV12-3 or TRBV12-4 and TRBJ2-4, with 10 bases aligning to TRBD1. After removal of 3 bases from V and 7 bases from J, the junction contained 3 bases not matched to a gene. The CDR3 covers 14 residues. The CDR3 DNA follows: TGTGCCAGCAGTTTCGACAGGGGGCGGAACATTCAGTACTTC. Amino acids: CASSFDRGRNIQYF.

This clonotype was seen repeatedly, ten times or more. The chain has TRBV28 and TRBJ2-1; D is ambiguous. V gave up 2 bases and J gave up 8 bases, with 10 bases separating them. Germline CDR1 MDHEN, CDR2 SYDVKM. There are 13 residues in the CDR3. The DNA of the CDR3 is TGTGCCAGCAGTTTAAATAGGGTTTATGAGCAGTTCTTC. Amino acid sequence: CASSLNRVYEQFF.

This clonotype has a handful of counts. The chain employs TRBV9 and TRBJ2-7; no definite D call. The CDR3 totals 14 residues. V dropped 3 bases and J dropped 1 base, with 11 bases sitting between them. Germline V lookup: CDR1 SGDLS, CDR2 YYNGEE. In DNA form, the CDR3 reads TGTGCCAGCAGCGCGGACGGACCATCCTACGAGCAGTACTTC. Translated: CASSADGPSYEQYF.

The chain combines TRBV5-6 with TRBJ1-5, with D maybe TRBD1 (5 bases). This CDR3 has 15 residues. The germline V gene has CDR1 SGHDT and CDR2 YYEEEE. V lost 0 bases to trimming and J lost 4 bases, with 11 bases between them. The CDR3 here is CASSLDGASNQPQHF. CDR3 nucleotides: TGTGCCAGCAGCTTGGACGGGGCAAGTAATCAGCCCCAGCATTTT.

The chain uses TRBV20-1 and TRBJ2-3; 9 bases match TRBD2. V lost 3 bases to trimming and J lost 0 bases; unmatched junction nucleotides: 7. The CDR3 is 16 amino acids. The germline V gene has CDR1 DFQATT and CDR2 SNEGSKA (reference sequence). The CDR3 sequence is CSASKREVLSTDTQYF. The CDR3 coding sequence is TGCAGTGCTAGTAAGCGGGAGGTCCTTAGCACAGATACGCAGTATTTT.

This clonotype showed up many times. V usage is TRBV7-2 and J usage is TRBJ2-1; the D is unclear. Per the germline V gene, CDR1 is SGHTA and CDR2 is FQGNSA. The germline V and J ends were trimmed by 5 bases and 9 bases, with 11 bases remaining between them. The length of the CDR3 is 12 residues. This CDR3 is CASSLDWAEQFF. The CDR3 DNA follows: TGTGCCAGCAGCCTAGACTGGGCTGAGCAGTTCTTC. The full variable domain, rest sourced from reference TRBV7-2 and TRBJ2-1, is GAGVSQSPSNKVTEKGKDVELRCDPISGHTALYWYRQSLGQGLEFLIYFQGNSAPDKSGLPSDRFSAERTGGSVSTLTIQRTQQEDSAVYLCASSLDWAEQFFGPGTRLTVL.